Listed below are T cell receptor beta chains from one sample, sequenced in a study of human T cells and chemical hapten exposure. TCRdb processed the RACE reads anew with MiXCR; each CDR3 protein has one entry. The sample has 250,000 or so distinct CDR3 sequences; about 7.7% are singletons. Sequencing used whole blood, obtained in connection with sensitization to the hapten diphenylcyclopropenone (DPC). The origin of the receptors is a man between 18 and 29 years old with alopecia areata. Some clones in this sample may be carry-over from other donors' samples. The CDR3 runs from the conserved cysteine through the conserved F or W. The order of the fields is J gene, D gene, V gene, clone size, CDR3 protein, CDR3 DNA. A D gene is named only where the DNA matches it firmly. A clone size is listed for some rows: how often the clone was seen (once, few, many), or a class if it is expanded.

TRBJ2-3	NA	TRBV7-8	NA	CASSLVWGDASTDTQYF	TGTGCCAGCAGCTTAGTTTGGGGGGACGCTAGCACAGATACGCAGTATTTT
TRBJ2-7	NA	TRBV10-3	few	CAISESLEAREQYF	TGTGCCATCAGTGAGAGTCTCGAGGCGAGGGAGCAGTACTTC
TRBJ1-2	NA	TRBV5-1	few	CASSGREPYGYTF	TGCGCCAGCAGCGGCAGGGAGCCCTATGGCTACACCTTC
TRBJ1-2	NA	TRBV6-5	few	CASSYSRSSYGYTF	TGTGCCAGCAGTTACAGTCGGTCTAGCTATGGCTACACCTTC
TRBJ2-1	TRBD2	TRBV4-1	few	CASGRMAGGYTNEQFF	TGCGCCAGCGGTCGCATGGCGGGGGGTTATACGAATGAGCAGTTCTTC
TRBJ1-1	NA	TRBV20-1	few	CSARDIWTEAFF	TGCAGTGCTAGAGACATCTGGACTGAAGCTTTCTTT
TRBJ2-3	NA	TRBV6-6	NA	CASRPTGEGTDTQYF	TGTGCCAGCAGGCCCACAGGGGAGGGCACAGATACGCAGTATTTT
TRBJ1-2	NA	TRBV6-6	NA	CASSWGDGYTF	TGTGCCAGCAGTTGGGGGGACGGCTACACCTTC
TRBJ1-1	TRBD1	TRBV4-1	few	CASSQDRGLEAFF	TGCGCCAGCAGCCAAGATAGGGGGCTTGAAGCTTTCTTT
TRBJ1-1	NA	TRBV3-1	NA	CASSHTWGQNTEAFF	TGTGCCAGCAGCCATACGTGGGGACAGAACACTGAAGCTTTCTTT
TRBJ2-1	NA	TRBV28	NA	CASSLRFGRYNEQFF	TGTGCCAGCAGTTTGAGGTTTGGGCGGTACAATGAGCAGTTCTTC
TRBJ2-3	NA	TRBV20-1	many	CSAPPLGDFSSTDTQYF	TGCAGTGCTCCGCCACTCGGGGACTTCTCTAGCACAGATACGCAGTATTTT
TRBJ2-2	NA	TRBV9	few	CASSVAGTLLPGELFF	TGTGCCAGCAGCGTAGCGGGGACCCTACTACCCGGGGAGCTGTTTTTT
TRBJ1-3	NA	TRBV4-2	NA	CASSQDFGGGNTIYF	TGTGCCAGCAGCCAAGATTTTGGAGGGGGAAACACCATATATTTT
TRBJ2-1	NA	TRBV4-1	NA	CASSGVERRAHNEQFF	TGCGCCAGCAGCGGCGTCGAGCGGCGGGCACACAATGAGCAGTTCTTC
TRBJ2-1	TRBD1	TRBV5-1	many	CASSYSGTANDNEQFF	TGCGCCAGCAGCTACTCCGGGACAGCAAACGACAATGAGCAGTTCTTC
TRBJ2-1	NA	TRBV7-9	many	CASSPDNYNEQFF	TGTGCCAGCAGCCCCGACAACTACAATGAGCAGTTCTTC
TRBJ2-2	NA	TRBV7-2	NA	CASSPVGTGELFF	TGTGCCAGCAGCCCCGTCGGCACCGGGGAGCTGTTTTTT
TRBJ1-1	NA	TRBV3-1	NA	CASSQATEAFF	TGTGCCAGCAGCCAAGCTACTGAAGCTTTCTTT
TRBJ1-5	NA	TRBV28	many	CASLSVLDQPQHF	TGTGCCAGCCTAAGCGTTTTGGATCAGCCCCAGCATTTT
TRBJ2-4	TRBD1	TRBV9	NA	CASSAGTGLDGGKNIQYF	TGTGCCAGCAGCGCCGGGACAGGCTTGGACGGAGGCAAAAACATTCAGTACTTC
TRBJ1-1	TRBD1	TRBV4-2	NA	CASSQGTPGQARAFF	TGTGCCAGCAGCCAGGGTACACCGGGACAGGCGAGGGCTTTCTTT
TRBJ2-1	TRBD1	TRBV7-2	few	CASSLSPGGRNEQFF	TGTGCCAGCAGCTTATCTCCAGGGGGCCGGAATGAGCAGTTCTTC
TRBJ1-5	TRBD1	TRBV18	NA	CASSLTGTGIRQPQHF	TGTGCCAGCTCACTGACCGGGACAGGGATAAGGCAGCCCCAGCATTTT
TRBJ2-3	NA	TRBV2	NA	CATPGGLTTDTQYF	TGTGCCACCCCGGGGGGCCTGACCACAGATACGCAGTATTTT